This T cell receptor (beta chain) was observed in a study of blood T cell repertoires in COVID-19. Study details: Spain, Italy and the United States supplied samples that represented acute and convalescent COVID-19. Sources were T cells, B-cell-depleted T cells, or PBMCs; the material itself was cDNA or gDNA.

This clone has more than one count but fewer than ten. The CDR3 sequence is 14 residues long. Looked up from germline, CDR1 is MNHNY and CDR2 is SVGAGI (reference sequence). The V gene lost 5 bases and the J gene lost 5 bases, with 13 bases spanning the gap. Methods used by the authors: The authors estimated nucleated cell counts from reference gene primer amplification. TCRdb's copy holds only in-frame clones and misses some; the assay was immunoSEQ multiplex PCR. Clone size and V and J calls were adopted from that table, with D and trimming inferred from the DNA. This sample carries roughly 79,000 clones, about 83% of them seen once, and the ten largest clones take 4% to 6%.

Sequences were obtained from peripheral blood. The clonotype was recovered from a woman aged 80 or older with active or convalescent COVID-19. This chain connects TRBV6-6 to TRBJ1-5; D is possibly TRBD1 (6 bases). CDR3 region: CASSRTGIDQPQHF. The CDR3 region has the DNA TGTGCCAGCAGTAGAACAGGGATAGATCAGCCCCAGCATTTT.